This TCR beta chain was identified during a study of Ad26.COV2.S vaccination and SARS-CoV-2 variants. At the level of the study: Donor was assigned to the Ad26.COV2.S arm of trial COV1001. Intramuscular Ad26.COV2.S doses were given once or twice, 56 days apart. Study-wide findings and caveats: Recipients given vaccine exceeded placebo recipients in spike-specific TCR breadth.

Notes on this clone: Antigen: not known.

TCRdb keeps only in-frame clones here, not all; method: immunoSEQ multiplex PCR. This table has hundreds of thousands of clones, roughly 85% appearing once. This sample's treatment: around 19 received Ad26.COV2.S at low or high dose, single or two shots; 5 received placebo; per-sample allocation not given. At day 63 after the first vaccine or placebo injection, samples were drawn. An 18-55-year-old adult in Boston served as donor. Trimming cost V 5 bases and J 8 bases, with 15 bases left between them. The CDR3 length is 14 residues. Germline V gives CDR1 SEHNR, CDR2 FQNEAQ (reference sequence). The TCR comes from a person aged 18-65 years who received the Ad26.COV2.S COVID-19 vaccine or a placebo. The sequences come from peripheral blood, collected in a trial of Ad26.COV2.S vaccine versus placebo. V and J are TRBV7-9 and TRBJ1-4, with D possibly TRBD1 on 5 matching bases. In nucleotides, the CDR3 is TGTGCCAGCAGCCAGACAGACGTAAGGGAAAAACTGTTTTTT. Translated, it gives CASSQTDVREKLFF.